The present TCR beta chain was sequenced within a study of naive and memory T cell subsets. This clonotype was observed a few times. The beta constant-region primer was an equimolar mix of two oligonucleotides covering TRBC1 and TRBC2. Ligated cDNA was amplified by four rounds of PCR with nested alpha and beta constant-region primers and SP2. MiXCR, run by TCRdb on the UMI-ligation and nested PCR reads, gives a single entry per CDR3 protein. The table records about 18,000 distinct CDR3 sequences, roughly 10% of them present only once. This TCR was recovered from a human donor in good health. Sequencing input: central memory CD8+ T cells from blood.

The CDR3 coding sequence is TGTGCCAGCACCCTGGACGACAGAGACTACGAGCAGTACTTC. Its translation: CASTLDDRDYEQYF. The chain carries TRBV12-3 or TRBV12-4 and TRBJ2-7; D possibly corresponds to TRBD1 (5 bases). With 7 bases removed from V and 3 bases from J, the gap between germline ends came to 16 bases. CDR3 length: 14 amino acids.